This T cell receptor (beta chain) was recorded in a study of beta chain features in type 1 diabetes. At the level of the study: No age, gender or cell yield differences were seen between patients and healthy donors.

Expressed TCRB transcripts were sequenced because the entire RNA isolate underwent reverse transcription. Libraries were prepared by immunoSEQ multiplex PCR; TCRdb keeps only in-frame clonotypes and omits some of them. The sample includes about 660,000 clones, 11% to 15% of them seen just once. Overall study results and limits: All four CD4+ subsets of Type 1 diabetes patients contained TCRB CDR3s that were moderately but significantly shorter.

On this clone itself: Its antigen is not identified.

In total, each donor contributed a single heparinised blood draw that averaged roughly 100 mL. Trimming pared 6 bases from V and 0 bases from J, leaving 18 bases between. Germline CDR1 reads SQVTM; CDR2 reads ANQGSEA. The CDR3 length is 16 residues. The chain has TRBV29-1 and TRBJ1-5, with D perhaps matching TRBD1 (5 bases). Material: naive CD4+ T cells from blood. The receptor's source is a man aged 18 to 30 with type 1 diabetes. The CDR3: CSVVVGASYSNQPQHF. The CDR3 bases are TGCAGCGTGGTTGTAGGGGCCTCGTATAGCAATCAGCCCCAGCATTTT.